Included here is one T cell receptor (beta chain) sequence, with context. This entry comes from a study of blood T cell repertoires in COVID-19. Across the whole study: Acute-phase and convalescent COVID-19 samples originated in the United States, Italy and Spain. Nucleic acid was either cDNA or gDNA, and it came from T cells, B-cell-depleted T cells, or PBMCs.

TCRdb's table, derived via immunoSEQ multiplex PCR, lists solely in-frame clones and lacks some. The sample has nearly 80,000 clones, roughly 85% seen once; the top ten hold around 5%. The sequence derives from a woman aged 80 or over with active or convalescent COVID-19. The sequencing sample was made of peripheral blood.

In nucleotides, the CDR3 is TGTGCCAGCAGCTCAGCCGCGACAGGGGGCAGGACCGGGGAGCTGTTTTTT. Amino acid sequence: CASSSAATGGRTGELFF. The rearrangement links TRBV7-9 to TRBJ2-2; 10 positions agree with TRBD1. Germline V gene sequence: CDR1 SEHNR, CDR2 FQNEAQ (reference sequence). V was clipped by 4 bases and J by 5 bases; unmatched bases: 10. The CDR3 totals 17 residues.